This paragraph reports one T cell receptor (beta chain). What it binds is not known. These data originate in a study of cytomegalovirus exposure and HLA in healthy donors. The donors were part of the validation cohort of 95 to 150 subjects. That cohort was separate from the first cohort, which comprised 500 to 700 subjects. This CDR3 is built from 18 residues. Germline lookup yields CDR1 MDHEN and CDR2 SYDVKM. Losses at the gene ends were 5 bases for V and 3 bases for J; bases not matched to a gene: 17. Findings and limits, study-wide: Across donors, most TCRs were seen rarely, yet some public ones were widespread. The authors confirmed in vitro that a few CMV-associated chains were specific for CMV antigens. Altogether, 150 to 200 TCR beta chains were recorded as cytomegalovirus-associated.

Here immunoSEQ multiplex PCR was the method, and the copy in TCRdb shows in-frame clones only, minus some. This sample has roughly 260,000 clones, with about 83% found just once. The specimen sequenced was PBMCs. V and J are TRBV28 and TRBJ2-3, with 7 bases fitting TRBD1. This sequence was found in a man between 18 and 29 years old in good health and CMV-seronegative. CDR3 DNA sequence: TGTGCCAGCAGTCGTCCCGGGACAGTAACCCAAATTACAGATACGCAGTATTTT. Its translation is CASSRPGTVTQITDTQYF.